The 27 T cell receptor beta chains listed next were all sequenced from one sample in a study of cytomegalovirus exposure and HLA in healthy donors. Primers included in the PCR were 60 Vbeta and 13 Jbeta primers. Clones were sequenced by immunoSEQ multiplex PCR, and TCRdb holds only the in-frame ones, with some missing. The table has about 120,000 clones, roughly 80% seen once; the top ten hold approximately 2.1%. The sample consisted of PBMCs. These receptors all stem from a man aged 25-45 years in good health and CMV-seronegative.

This chain links TRBV11-2 with TRBJ1-2, with a weak D call TRBD1 (6 bases). Deletions cut 5 bases from V and 6 bases from J, with 16 bases between. The CDR3 runs 14 residues. Germline V CDR1 and CDR2: SGHAT, FQNNGV. For the CDR3, the DNA is TGTGCCAGCAGCCTCCCCTTGGGGGCGAATGGCTACACCTTC. Translating gives CASSLPLGANGYTF. Complete variable domain (other parts from reference TRBV11-2 and TRBJ1-2): EAGVAQSPRYKIIEKRQSVAFWCNPISGHATLYWYQQILGQGPKLLIQFQNNGVVDDSQLPKDRFSAERLKGVDSTLKIQPAKLEDSAVYLCASSLPLGANGYTFGSGTRLTVV.

V usage is TRBV9 and J usage is TRBJ2-5; TRBD2 matches at 14 bases. The J call may be mistaken, given a closer DNA end match to TRBJ2-7. Germline V CDR1 and CDR2: SGDLS, YYNGEE. The CDR3 has 15 amino acids. The CDR3 DNA reads as TGTGCCAGCAGCGGGGGGACTAGCGGGGGCTACGAGCAGTACTTC. It codes for CASSGGTSGGYEQYF.

The V and J genes are TRBV7-2 and TRBJ2-6; D gene ambiguous. Germline V gives CDR1 SGHTA, CDR2 FQGNSA. This CDR3 has 16 residues. Trimming pared 1 base from V and 0 bases from J, leaving 7 bases between. CDR3 protein: CASSLVRLSGANVLTF. The CDR3 DNA reads as TGTGCCAGCAGCTTAGTCAGGCTCTCTGGGGCCAACGTCCTGACTTTC.

The chain carries TRBV10-2 and TRBJ1-5; TRBD1 matches at 8 bases. The CDR3 sequence is 15 residues long. The ends lost 6 bases at V and 2 bases at J; junction bases unmatched: 6. Looked up from germline, CDR1 is WSHSY and CDR2 is SAAADI. CDR3 in amino acids: CASRQGDFGNQPQHF. CDR3 DNA sequence: TGCGCCAGCAGACAGGGGGATTTCGGCAATCAGCCCCAGCATTTT.

The table lists this clone with a few counts. The chain employs TRBV5-1 and TRBJ2-1; TRBD1 might be the D (6 bases). The CDR3 runs to 15 residues. Germline V gene lookup returns CDR1 SGHRS and CDR2 YFSETQ. Trimming cost V 2 bases and J 1 base, with 10 bases left between them. The CDR3 nucleotides read TGCGCCAGCAGCTTAAATGGACAGTCCTACAATGAGCAGTTCTTC. This sequence encodes CASSLNGQSYNEQFF.

The DNA of the CDR3 is TGTGCCAGTAGTACGGGACTTGCGGGTCAGCCCCAGCATTTT. This sequence encodes CASSTGLAGQPQHF. This chain links TRBV19 with TRBJ1-5; D perhaps matches TRBD1 (5 bases). The V end lost 4 bases, the J end lost 6 bases, and 13 bases lay between the germline ends. This CDR3 is 14 amino acids long. Per germline, CDR1 LNHDA and CDR2 SQIVND (reference sequence).

The rearrangement joins TRBV9 to TRBJ2-1; 13 bases align to TRBD2. Germline CDR1 SGDLS, CDR2 YYNGEE. The CDR3 consists of 18 residues. The V segment lost 5 bases and the J segment 0 bases; nucleotides outside the gene matches: 8. This CDR3 reads CASSTTSGGFNSYNEQFF. The CDR3 DNA is TGTGCCAGCAGTACGACTAGCGGGGGGTTTAACTCCTACAATGAGCAGTTCTTC. Drawing the rest from reference TRBV9 and TRBJ2-1, the complete variable domain is DSGVTQTPKHLITATGQRVTLRCSPRSGDLSVYWYQQSLDQGLQFLIQYYNGEERAKGNILERFSAQQFPDLHSELNLSSLELGDSALYFCASSTTSGGFNSYNEQFFGPGTRLTVL.

The rearrangement joins TRBV5-1 to TRBJ1-3, with unresolved D. V lost 0 bases, J lost 4 bases, and 8 bases lay in between. The germline V gene encodes CDR1 SGHRS and CDR2 YFSETQ. CDR3 length: 14 residues. CDR3 DNA sequence: TGCGCCAGCAGCTTGGAATCCGGGGGAAACACCATATATTTT. This sequence encodes CASSLESGGNTIYF.

V gene TRBV28 combines with J gene TRBJ1-3; 7 bases align to TRBD1. CDR3 length: 18 amino acids. Germline V lookup: CDR1 MDHEN, CDR2 SYDVKM. V shed 5 bases and J 0 bases; nucleotides not matched to a gene: 13. The CDR3 is CASSPSSTGLPSGNTIYF. For the CDR3, the DNA is TGTGCCAGCAGTCCATCCTCGACAGGGCTCCCCTCTGGAAACACCATATATTTT.

The chain employs TRBV28 and TRBJ2-7; 7 bases fit TRBD1. The CDR3 spans 19 residues. V dropped 2 bases and J dropped 0; count of bases not matched to a gene: 16. Germline CDR1 MDHEN, CDR2 SYDVKM. For the CDR3, the DNA is TGTGCCAGCAGTTTACCCCCCCCGGCTGACAGGGCAAACTCCTACGAGCAGTACTTC. This sequence encodes CASSLPPPADRANSYEQYF.

In this sample, this clone turned up a few times. The chain links TRBV6-1 to TRBJ2-1, with 10 bases that match TRBD2. Germline CDR1 MNHNS, CDR2 SASEGT. The length of the CDR3 is 15 residues. The ends lost 6 bases at V and 6 bases at J; junction bases unmatched: 8. CDR3 amino acids: CASSSSGGPPNEQFF. Here the CDR3 DNA reads TGTGCCAGCAGCAGTAGCGGGGGGCCCCCCAATGAGCAGTTCTTC.

The V gene is TRBV9, the J gene TRBJ2-7, with TRBD1 matching over 8 bases. Germline CDR1 SGDLS, CDR2 YYNGEE. This CDR3 is built from 16 residues. V gave up 4 bases and J gave up 4 bases; unmatched junction bases: 13. This CDR3 reads CASSQTGTGFGYEQYF. Here the CDR3 DNA reads TGTGCCAGCAGCCAAACCGGGACAGGCTTTGGGTACGAGCAGTACTTC.

This clone was found once. The CDR3 DNA reads as TGCGCCAGCAGCCAAGATGAGACGGGGAGATACAATCAGCCCCAGCATTTT. As protein: CASSQDETGRYNQPQHF. The chain uses TRBV4-1 and TRBJ1-5; D gene ambiguous. V lost 0 bases, J lost 3 bases, and 15 bases lay in between. The germline CDR1 and CDR2 sequences are MGHRA and YSYEKL. This CDR3 contains 17 residues.

The chain joins TRBV7-9 to TRBJ1-1; D unclear. Trimming took off 0 bases at V and 4 bases at J, with 12 bases between the two ends. From germline, CDR1 is SEHNR and CDR2 FQNEAQ (reference sequence). CDR3 length: 15 residues. This CDR3 reads CASSLALVQATEAFF. The CDR3 region has the DNA TGTGCCAGCAGCTTAGCTTTGGTCCAAGCCACTGAAGCTTTCTTT.

The chain carries TRBV25-1 and TRBJ1-6, with D possibly matching TRBD1 (5 bases). The length of the CDR3 is 15 residues. V lost 5 bases and J lost 7, with 15 bases in between. CDR1 and CDR2 (germline): MGHDK, SYGVNS. The CDR3 region is CASSPPGGGNSPLHF. In DNA, the CDR3 is TGTGCCAGCAGTCCCCCCGGGGGAGGGAATTCACCCCTCCACTTT.

CDR3 nucleotides: TGTGCCAGCAGCGAGTCGGCCGGGATGGAAGCTTTCTTT. Its protein product is CASSESAGMEAFF. The chain employs TRBV2 and TRBJ1-1; D unresolved. Germline-derived CDR1 and CDR2 are SNHLY and FYNNEI. V was pared by 6 bases and J by 8 bases, with 16 bases between. The CDR3 length is 13 residues.

This clone was observed a few times. The chain employs TRBV7-8 and TRBJ1-3, with unresolved D. The V end lost 6 bases, the J end lost 2 bases, and 29 bases lay between the germline ends. This CDR3 region has 20 residues. Germline CDR1 SGHVS, CDR2 FQNEAQ. The CDR3 DNA is TGTGCCAGCAGTTCCTCCCGCGCGAAAGAGAGGTCTGGTGCTGGAAACACCATATATTTT. This sequence encodes CASSSSRAKERSGAGNTIYF.

The chain recombines TRBV7-2 with TRBJ2-5; D remains unclear. V lost 5 bases and J 4 bases, leaving 5 bases between the germline ends. The CDR3 is made up of 11 amino acids. The germline V gene has CDR1 SGHTA and CDR2 FQGNSA. CDR3 DNA sequence: TGTGCCAGCAGCGCAGGAGAGACCCAGTACTTC. Translation: CASSAGETQYF.

This clone was counted once. The CDR3 loop is CATWDRGSNQPQHF. The CDR3 nucleotides read TGTGCCACCTGGGACAGGGGCTCCAATCAGCCCCAGCATTTT. The V and J genes are TRBV6-5 and TRBJ1-5, with 10 positions matching TRBD1. Unmatched junction bases numbered 6, after V lost 10 bases and J lost 3 bases. The CDR3 runs to 14 residues. Germline V gene data show CDR1 as MNHEY and CDR2 as SVGAGI.

This clone was found a few times. The chain carries TRBV9 and TRBJ1-2; no clear D gene. The germline V gene has CDR1 SGDLS and CDR2 YYNGEE. This CDR3 has 14 residues. Trimming left V 0 bases short and J 9 bases short, with 15 bases between. The CDR3 here is CASSVGPLSLSYTF. The CDR3 DNA sequence: TGTGCCAGCAGCGTAGGCCCCTTGAGCCTGAGCTACACCTTC. The full variable domain, in which reference TRBV9 and TRBJ1-2 provide the parts outside the CDR3, is DSGVTQTPKHLITATGQRVTLRCSPRSGDLSVYWYQQSLDQGLQFLIQYYNGEERAKGNILERFSAQQFPDLHSELNLSSLELGDSALYFCASSVGPLSLSYTFGSGTRLTVV.

The chain couples TRBV5-4 to TRBJ2-3; 7 bases align to TRBD2. V dropped 0 bases and J dropped 0; count of bases not matched to a gene: 4. This CDR3 has 16 amino acids. The V gene's germline CDR1 is SGHNT and CDR2 YYREEE (reference sequence). The CDR3 DNA follows: TGTGCCAGCAGCTTGGCCCCTAGCGGTAGCACAGATACGCAGTATTTT. The encoded protein is CASSLAPSGSTDTQYF. The full variable domain, with the rest looked up from reference TRBV5-4 and TRBJ2-3, is ETGVTQSPTHLIKTRGQQVTLRCSSQSGHNTVSWYQQALGQGPQFIFQYYREEENGRGNFPPRFSGLQFPNYSSELNVNALELDDSALYLCASSLAPSGSTDTQYFGPGTRLTVL.

The chain links TRBV19 to TRBJ1-1; D gene unclear. CDR1 LNHDA and CDR2 SQIVND come from the germline V gene (reference sequence). Trimming removed 3 bases from V and 13 bases from J, with 12 bases in between. The CDR3 is 11 residues long. The CDR3 spells CASSIKPAVFF. As DNA, the CDR3 is TGTGCCAGTAGTATCAAGCCGGCGGTTTTCTTT.

The chain has TRBV5-1 and TRBJ2-7; possible D gene TRBD2, 5 bases. Per the germline V gene, CDR1 is SGHRS and CDR2 is YFSETQ. Trimming removed 4 bases from V and 6 bases from J, with 17 bases in between. This CDR3 has 14 amino acids. The CDR3 loop is CASSRGEEGGEQYF. As DNA, the CDR3 is TGCGCCAGCAGCCGGGGTGAAGAGGGCGGCGAGCAGTACTTC.

This chain uses TRBV5-4 with TRBJ2-1; 10 positions agree with TRBD2. Per the germline V gene, CDR1 is SGHNT and CDR2 is YYREEE (reference sequence). The CDR3 consists of 16 residues. With V trimmed by 6 bases and J by 5 bases, 11 bases remained unmatched. CDR3 DNA: TGTGCCAGCACCCCAGCGGGGGGGGCGAGGAACAATGAGCAGTTCTTC. It specifies CASTPAGGARNNEQFF.

The chain joins TRBV18 to TRBJ1-1, with 7 bases lining up with TRBD1. The CDR3 is made up of 15 amino acids. Losses at the gene ends were 3 bases for V and 4 bases for J; bases not matched to a gene: 8. CDR1 KGHSH and CDR2 LQKENI come from the germline V gene. CDR3 DNA: TGTGCCAGCTCACCGAATGAGGGGGCTACCACTGAAGCTTTCTTT. Its translation is CASSPNEGATTEAFF.

In this sample, this clone turned up once. CDR3 sequence reads: CASSLVPGTYEQYF. Here the CDR3 DNA reads TGTGCCAGCAGCTTAGTCCCAGGGACCTACGAGCAGTACTTC. The V and J genes are TRBV7-2 and TRBJ2-7; D is perhaps TRBD1 (5 bases). The germline V and J ends were trimmed by 1 base and 2 bases, with 9 bases remaining between them. Germline V gene data show CDR1 as SGHTA and CDR2 as FQGNSA. The CDR3 is 14 amino acids.

This clone was counted between two and nine times. V and J are TRBV4-3 and TRBJ2-1; D is perhaps TRBD2 (5 bases). In germline, CDR1 is LGHNA, CDR2 YSLEER. The CDR3 is made up of 15 amino acids. Deletions cut 0 bases from V and 3 bases from J, with 9 bases between. Here the CDR3 reads CASSQERRNYNEQFF. CDR3 nucleotides: TGCGCCAGCAGCCAAGAACGGAGGAACTACAATGAGCAGTTCTTC.